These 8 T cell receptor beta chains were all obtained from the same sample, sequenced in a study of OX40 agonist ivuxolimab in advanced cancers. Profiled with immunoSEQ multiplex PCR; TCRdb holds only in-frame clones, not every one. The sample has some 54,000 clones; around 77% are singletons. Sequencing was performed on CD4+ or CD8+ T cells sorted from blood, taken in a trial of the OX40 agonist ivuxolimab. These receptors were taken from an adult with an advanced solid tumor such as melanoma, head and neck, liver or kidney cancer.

The DNA for the CDR3 is TGTGCCAGCAGTCCTCTCGGCGGGAAGACTCCATACGAGCAGTACTTC. As protein: CASSPLGGKTPYEQYF. The rearrangement joins TRBV27 to TRBJ2-7; TRBD2 is a possible D gene (6 bases). The V and J ends lost 5 bases and 4 bases respectively, with 21 bases between them. Per the germline V gene, CDR1 is MNHEY and CDR2 is SMNVEV (reference sequence). This CDR3 comprises 16 residues.

The CDR3 reads CASSKDRAREQYF. For the CDR3, the DNA is TGTGCCAGCAGTAAGGACAGGGCGCGCGAGCAGTACTTC. The chain is built from TRBV6-1 and TRBJ2-7; 8 positions agree with TRBD1. There are 13 residues in the CDR3. V dropped 5 bases and J dropped 6; count of bases not matched to a gene: 6. The germline V gene encodes CDR1 MNHNS and CDR2 SASEGT.

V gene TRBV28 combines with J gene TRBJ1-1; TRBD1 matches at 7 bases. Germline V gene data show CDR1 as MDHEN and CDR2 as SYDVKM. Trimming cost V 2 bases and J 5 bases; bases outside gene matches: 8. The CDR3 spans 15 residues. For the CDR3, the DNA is TGTGCCAGCAGTTTACCGTTACGGGGACAGACTGAAGCTTTCTTT. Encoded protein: CASSLPLRGQTEAFF.

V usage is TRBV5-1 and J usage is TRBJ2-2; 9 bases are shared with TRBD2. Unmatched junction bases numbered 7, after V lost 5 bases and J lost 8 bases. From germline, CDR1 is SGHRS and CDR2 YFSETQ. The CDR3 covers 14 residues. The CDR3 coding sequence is TGCGCCAGCAGGAGGACTAGCGAATCGGGGGAGCTGTTTTTT. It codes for CASRRTSESGELFF.

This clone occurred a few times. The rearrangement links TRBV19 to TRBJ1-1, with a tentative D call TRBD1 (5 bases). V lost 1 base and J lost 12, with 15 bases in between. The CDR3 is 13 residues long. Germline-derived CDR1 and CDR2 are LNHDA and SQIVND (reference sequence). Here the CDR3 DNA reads TGTGCCAGTAGTATAGCCCCAGGGAGGAAAACTTTCTTT. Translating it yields CASSIAPGRKTFF.

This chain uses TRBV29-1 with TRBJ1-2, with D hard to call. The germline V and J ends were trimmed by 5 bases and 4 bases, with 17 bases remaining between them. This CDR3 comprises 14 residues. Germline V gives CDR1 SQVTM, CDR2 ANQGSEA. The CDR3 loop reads CSVTQWGESYGYTF. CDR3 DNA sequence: TGCAGCGTTACCCAATGGGGTGAGTCCTATGGCTACACCTTC.

The CDR3 loop reads CASSSPTGLKRGYTF. CDR3 DNA sequence: TGTGCCAGCAGTTCTCCGACAGGGCTCAAACGGGGCTACACCTTC. The rearrangement uses TRBV27 and TRBJ1-2; 7 bases fit TRBD1. This CDR3 has 15 residues. Germline-derived CDR1 and CDR2 are MNHEY and SMNVEV (reference sequence). Trimming cost V 4 bases and J 8 bases; bases outside gene matches: 13.

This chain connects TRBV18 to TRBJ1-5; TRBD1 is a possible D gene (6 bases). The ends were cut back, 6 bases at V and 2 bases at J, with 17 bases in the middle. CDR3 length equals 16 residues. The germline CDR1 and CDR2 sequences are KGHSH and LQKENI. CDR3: CASSSDRTLGNQPQHF. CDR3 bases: TGTGCCAGCTCCTCCGACAGGACTTTAGGCAATCAGCCCCAGCATTTT. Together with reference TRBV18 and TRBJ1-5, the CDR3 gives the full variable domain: NAGVMQNPRHLVRRRGQEARLRCSPMKGHSHVYWYRQLPEEGLKFMVYLQKENIIDESGMPKERFSAEFPKEGPSILRIQQVVRGDSAAYFCASSSDRTLGNQPQHFGDGTRLSIL.